This TCR beta chain was sequenced in a study of cytomegalovirus exposure and HLA in healthy donors. Clones were read by immunoSEQ multiplex PCR, and TCRdb kept only the in-frame ones, dropping some. This sample has 110,000 or so clones, with roughly 90% found just once. The CDR3 extends over 11 amino acids. Trimming took off 8 bases at V and 5 bases at J, with 6 bases between the two ends. CDR1 is MNHNS and CDR2 is SASEGT in the germline V gene. V and J are TRBV6-1 and TRBJ2-2; D ambiguous. Sequences were obtained from PBMCs. This receptor was identified in a woman between 18 and 29 years old in good health and CMV-seronegative. Here the CDR3 DNA reads TGTGCCAGCCTTACAACCGGGGAGCTGTTTTTT. Translation gives CASLTTGELFF.